This TCR beta chain is from a study of control samples from healthy donors and cancer patients. Germline values: CDR1 LNHDA, CDR2 SQIVND (reference sequence). V lost 4 bases and J 10 bases, leaving 16 bases between the germline ends. CDR3 size: 14 residues. Some clones are missing from TCRdb's copy, which holds only in-frame ones; the method was immunoSEQ multiplex PCR. The profile shows some 170,000 clones, about 94% of them singletons. The specimen was PBMCs. The TCR was taken from a man aged 60 to 69 with colorectal cancer. The rearrangement joins TRBV19 to TRBJ1-4, with D perhaps matching TRBD1 (6 bases). CDR3 amino acids: CASSTPQGEGKLFF. The DNA for the CDR3 is TGTGCCAGTAGTACCCCACAGGGAGAAGGAAAACTGTTTTTT.